This T cell receptor (beta chain) was sequenced during a study of blood T cell repertoires in COVID-19. Germline V gene data show CDR1 as SGHTA and CDR2 as FQGTGA. J gave up 5 bases and V 5 bases, and 5 bases lay outside the gene matches. The CDR3 is 13 amino acids. This table comes from immunoSEQ multiplex PCR, and its TCRdb copy is limited to in-frame clones, with some not included. This sample has tens of thousands of clones, with 85% to 90% found just once. Sequencing input: peripheral blood. This chain uses TRBV7-3 with TRBJ1-1; 7 nucleotides match TRBD1. The receptor was isolated from a man at least 80 years old with active or convalescent COVID-19. In DNA form, the CDR3 reads TGTGCCAGCAGCGTCAGGGGGGCGACTGAAGCTTTCTTT. Translation gives CASSVRGATEAFF.